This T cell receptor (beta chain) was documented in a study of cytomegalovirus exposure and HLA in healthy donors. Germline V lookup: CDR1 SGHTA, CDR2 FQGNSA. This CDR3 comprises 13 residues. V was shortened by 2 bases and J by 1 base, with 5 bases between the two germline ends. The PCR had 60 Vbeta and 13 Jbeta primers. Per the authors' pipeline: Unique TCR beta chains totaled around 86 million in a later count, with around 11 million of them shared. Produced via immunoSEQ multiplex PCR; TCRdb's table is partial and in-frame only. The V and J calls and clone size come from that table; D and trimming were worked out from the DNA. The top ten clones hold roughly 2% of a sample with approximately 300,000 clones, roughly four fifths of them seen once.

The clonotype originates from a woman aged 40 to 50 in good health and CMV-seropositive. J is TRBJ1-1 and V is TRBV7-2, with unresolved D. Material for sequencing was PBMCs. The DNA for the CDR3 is TGTGCCAGCAGCTTATTCGGGAACACTGAAGCTTTCTTT. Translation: CASSLFGNTEAFF.